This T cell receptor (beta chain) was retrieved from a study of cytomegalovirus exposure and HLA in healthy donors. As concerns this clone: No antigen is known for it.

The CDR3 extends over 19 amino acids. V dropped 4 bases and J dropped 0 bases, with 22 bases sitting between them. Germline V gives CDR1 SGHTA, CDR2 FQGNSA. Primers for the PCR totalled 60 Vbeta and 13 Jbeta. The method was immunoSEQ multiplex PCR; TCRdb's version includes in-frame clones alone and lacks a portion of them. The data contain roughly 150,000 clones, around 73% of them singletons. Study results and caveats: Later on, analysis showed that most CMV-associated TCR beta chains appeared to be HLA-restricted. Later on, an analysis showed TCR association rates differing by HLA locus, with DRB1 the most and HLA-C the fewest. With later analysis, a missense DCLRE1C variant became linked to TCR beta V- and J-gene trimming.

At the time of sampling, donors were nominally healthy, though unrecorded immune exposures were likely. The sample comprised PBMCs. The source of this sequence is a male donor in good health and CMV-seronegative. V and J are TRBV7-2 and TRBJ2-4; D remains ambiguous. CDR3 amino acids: CASSSQTGLVGGAKNIQYF. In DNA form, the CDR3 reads TGTGCCAGCAGCTCCCAGACTGGGTTGGTCGGTGGAGCCAAAAACATTCAGTACTTC.